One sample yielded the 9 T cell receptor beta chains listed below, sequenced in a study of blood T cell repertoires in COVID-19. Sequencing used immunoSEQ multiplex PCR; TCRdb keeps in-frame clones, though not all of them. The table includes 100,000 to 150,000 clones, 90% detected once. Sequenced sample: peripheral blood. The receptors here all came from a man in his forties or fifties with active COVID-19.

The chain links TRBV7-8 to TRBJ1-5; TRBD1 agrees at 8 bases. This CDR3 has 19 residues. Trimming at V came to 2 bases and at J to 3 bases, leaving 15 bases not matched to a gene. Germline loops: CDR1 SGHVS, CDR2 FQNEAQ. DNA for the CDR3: TGTGCCAGCAGCTTACTACCTTTCTCAGGGGGCTCGGACAATCAGCCCCAGCATTTT. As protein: CASSLLPFSGGSDNQPQHF.

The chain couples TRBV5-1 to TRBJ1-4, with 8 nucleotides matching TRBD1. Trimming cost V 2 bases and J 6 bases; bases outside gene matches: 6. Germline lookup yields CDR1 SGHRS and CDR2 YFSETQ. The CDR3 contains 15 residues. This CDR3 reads CASSLQGVGYEKLFF. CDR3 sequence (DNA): TGCGCCAGCAGCTTACAGGGGGTCGGTTATGAAAAACTGTTTTTT.

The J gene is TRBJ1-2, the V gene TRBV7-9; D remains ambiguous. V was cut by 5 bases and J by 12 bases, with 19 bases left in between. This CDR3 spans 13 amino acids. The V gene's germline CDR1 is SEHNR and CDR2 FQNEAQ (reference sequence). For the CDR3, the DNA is TGTGCCAGCAGCGTATCCCTGGGCATGCTAAACACCTTC. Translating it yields CASSVSLGMLNTF.

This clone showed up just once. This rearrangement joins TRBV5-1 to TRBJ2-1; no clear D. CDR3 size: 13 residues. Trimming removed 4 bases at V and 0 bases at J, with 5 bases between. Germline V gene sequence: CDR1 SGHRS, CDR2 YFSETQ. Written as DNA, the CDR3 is TGCGCCAGCAGCCCTTTCTCCTACAATGAGCAGTTCTTC. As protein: CASSPFSYNEQFF.

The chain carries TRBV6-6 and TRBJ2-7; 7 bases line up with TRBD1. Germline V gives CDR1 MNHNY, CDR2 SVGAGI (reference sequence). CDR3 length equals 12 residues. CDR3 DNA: TGTCAAGACAGGGAACGGTACTACGAGCAGTACGTC. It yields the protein CQDRERYYEQYV.

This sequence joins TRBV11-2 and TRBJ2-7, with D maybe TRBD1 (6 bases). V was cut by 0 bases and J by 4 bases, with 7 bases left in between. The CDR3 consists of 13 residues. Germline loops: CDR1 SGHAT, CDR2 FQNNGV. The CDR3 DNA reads TGTGCCAGCAGCTTAGAGGGGGCTTACGAGCAGTACGTC. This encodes CASSLEGAYEQYV.

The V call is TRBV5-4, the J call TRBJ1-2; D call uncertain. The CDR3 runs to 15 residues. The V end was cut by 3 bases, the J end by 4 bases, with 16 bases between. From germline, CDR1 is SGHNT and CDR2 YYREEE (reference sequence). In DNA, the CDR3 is TGTGCCAGCAGCTACGGATTGGAGAGACGCTATGGCTACACCTTC. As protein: CASSYGLERRYGYTF. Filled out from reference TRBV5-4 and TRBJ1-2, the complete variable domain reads ETGVTQSPTHLIKTRGQQVTLRCSSQSGHNTVSWYQQALGQGPQFIFQYYREEENGRGNFPPRFSGLQFPNYSSELNVNALELDDSALYLCASSYGLERRYGYTFGSGTRLTVV.

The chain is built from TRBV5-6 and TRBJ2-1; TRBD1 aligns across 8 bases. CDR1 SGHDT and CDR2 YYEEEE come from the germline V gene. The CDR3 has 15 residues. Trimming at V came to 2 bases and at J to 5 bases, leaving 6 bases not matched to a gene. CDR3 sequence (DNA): TGTGCCAGCAGCTTTCGGCAGGGGGCGGACAATGAGCAGTTCTTC. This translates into CASSFRQGADNEQFF.

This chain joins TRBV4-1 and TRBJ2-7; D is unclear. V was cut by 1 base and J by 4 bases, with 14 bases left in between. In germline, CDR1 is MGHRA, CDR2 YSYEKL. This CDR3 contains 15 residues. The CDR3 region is CASSQVRDLKYEQYF. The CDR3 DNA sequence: TGCGCCAGCAGCCAAGTGCGAGACTTAAAATACGAGCAGTACTTC.